The present entry profiles one T cell receptor beta chain with its context. The antigen is not known. These data come from a study of OX40 agonist ivuxolimab in advanced cancers. Notes on the study in general: Some nonresponders likewise displayed low normalized T-cell clonal expansion.

Excluded were patients having autoimmune disease history or systemic immunosuppression. Some clones are missing from TCRdb's copy, which holds only in-frame ones; the method was immunoSEQ multiplex PCR. The table lists tens of thousands of clones, about 90% of them singletons. The receptor was isolated from an adult with an advanced solid tumor such as melanoma, head and neck, liver or kidney cancer. The input for sequencing was CD4+ or CD8+ T cells sorted from blood, taken in a trial of the OX40 agonist ivuxolimab.

CDR3 in amino acids: CASSQGQGGGETQYF. The CDR3 region has the DNA TGTGCCAGCAGCCAAGGACAGGGAGGCGGAGAGACCCAGTACTTC. The genes are TRBV2 and TRBJ2-5; 8 nucleotides match TRBD1. The CDR3 spans 15 residues. Germline V gene data show CDR1 as SNHLY and CDR2 as FYNNEI. V trimming: 6 bases; J trimming: 4 bases; junction bases outside the gene matches: 10.